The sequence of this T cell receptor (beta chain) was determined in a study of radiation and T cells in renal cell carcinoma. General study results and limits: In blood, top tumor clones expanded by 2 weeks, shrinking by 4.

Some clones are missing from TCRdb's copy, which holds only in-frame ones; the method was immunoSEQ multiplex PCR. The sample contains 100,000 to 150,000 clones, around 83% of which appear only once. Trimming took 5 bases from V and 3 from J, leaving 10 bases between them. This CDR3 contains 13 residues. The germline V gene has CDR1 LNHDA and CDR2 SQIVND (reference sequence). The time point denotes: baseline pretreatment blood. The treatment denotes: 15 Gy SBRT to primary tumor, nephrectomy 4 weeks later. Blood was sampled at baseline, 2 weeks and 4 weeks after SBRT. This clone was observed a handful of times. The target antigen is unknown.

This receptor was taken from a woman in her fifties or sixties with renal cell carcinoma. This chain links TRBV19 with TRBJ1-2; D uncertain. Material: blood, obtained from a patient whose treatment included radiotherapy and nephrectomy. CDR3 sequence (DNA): TGTGCCAGTAGTCCCTACTTGGACTATGGCTACACCTTC. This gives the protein CASSPYLDYGYTF.